These 2 T cell receptor beta chains were sequenced from one sample in a study of blood T cell repertoires in COVID-19. Generated by immunoSEQ multiplex PCR, the TCRdb table keeps only in-frame clones and is missing some. The top ten clones hold under 5% of a sample with 65,000 to 70,000 clones, just over 85% of them seen once. Sequenced sample: peripheral blood. The source of these receptors is a man over 45 with acute or convalescent COVID-19.

The chain has TRBV7-2 and TRBJ1-1; maybe TRBD1 (6 bases). The V and J ends lost 5 bases and 1 base respectively, with 11 bases between them. Germline assignment: CDR1 SGHTA and CDR2 FQGNSA. This CDR3 region has 14 residues. The CDR3, as DNA: TGTGCCAGCAGCAGATACAGGGAGAACACTGAAGCTTTCTTT. The encoded protein is CASSRYRENTEAFF.

The chain uses TRBV4-1 and TRBJ1-2; perhaps TRBD1 as D (6 bases). This CDR3 spans 13 amino acids. V was clipped by 2 bases and J by 8 bases, with 12 bases between them. CDR1 MGHRA and CDR2 YSYEKL come from the germline V gene. CDR3 DNA sequence: TGCGCCAGCAGCCAATCGGGCGGGGGCGGCTACACCTTC. This translates into CASSQSGGGGYTF.